This TCR beta chain was profiled in a study of T cell repertoires in cytomegalovirus infection. As to this clonotype: The antigen remains unidentified.

TCRdb reprocessed the reads via MiXCR and lists one record per CDR3 protein. The table has roughly 920,000 distinct CDR3 sequences, about 33% seen once. Looked up from germline, CDR1 is SGHTA and CDR2 is FQGNSA. This CDR3 is 11 amino acids long. V was pared by 3 bases and J by 5 bases, with 4 bases between. The chain couples TRBV7-2 to TRBJ1-1; D remains unclear. This receptor was identified in a human donor in good health (CMV status not recorded). Some clones in this sample may be carry-over from other donors' samples. Sequencing was performed on cultured CD8+ T cells from PBMCs, taken from culture after CMV antigen stimulation. The DNA for the CDR3 is TGTGCCAGCAGCTTCTATACTGAAGCTTTCTTT. As protein: CASSFYTEAFF.